The 21 T cell receptor beta chains given below trace back to one sample, sequenced in a study of cytomegalovirus exposure and HLA in healthy donors. Use of 60 Vbeta and 13 Jbeta primers characterized the PCR. Measured with immunoSEQ multiplex PCR; TCRdb has only the in-frame clones, and not every one. The sample shows 100,000 to 120,000 clones, approximately 86% of them seen only once. Sequencing was performed on PBMCs. Receptors were obtained from a middle-aged man in good health and CMV-seronegative.

The V and J genes are TRBV9 and TRBJ2-5; 9 nucleotides match TRBD1. Germline assignment: CDR1 SGDLS and CDR2 YYNGEE. The CDR3 loop spans 15 amino acids. V was clipped by 0 bases and J by 4 bases; unmatched bases: 4. CDR3 sequence: CASSVAGQGRETQYF. The CDR3 nucleotides read TGTGCCAGCAGCGTAGCAGGACAGGGGAGAGAGACCCAGTACTTC.

V usage is TRBV5-1 and J usage is TRBJ1-1; D is unclear. The CDR3 runs to 13 residues. Germline V CDR1 and CDR2: SGHRS, YFSETQ. The V end was cut by 2 bases, the J end by 3 bases, with 8 bases between. This CDR3 is CASSFNRDTEAFF. CDR3 bases: TGCGCCAGCAGCTTTAACCGCGACACTGAAGCTTTCTTT.

J is TRBJ2-5 and V is TRBV5-1; TRBD2 aligns across 10 bases. After removal of 4 bases from V and 5 bases from J, the junction contained 11 bases not matched to a gene. CDR1 is SGHRS and CDR2 is YFSETQ in the germline V gene. The CDR3 is 16 amino acids. The CDR3 bases are TGCGCCAGCAGCACCCGAGCGGGGGGGCCCGGGGAGACCCAGTACTTC. It encodes CASSTRAGGPGETQYF.

The chain has TRBV27 and TRBJ2-1, with D possibly TRBD1 on 6 matching bases. The CDR3 covers 12 residues. From germline, CDR1 is MNHEY and CDR2 SMNVEV (reference sequence). Trimming removed 4 bases from V and 7 bases from J, with 8 bases in between. The chain's CDR3 is CASSSGANEQFF. The CDR3 bases are TGTGCCAGCAGTTCAGGGGCAAATGAGCAGTTCTTC.

This clone was counted once. J is TRBJ1-5 and V is TRBV5-5, with 7 bases fitting TRBD1. The V gene's germline CDR1 is SGHKS and CDR2 YYEKEE (reference sequence). J lost 4 bases, V lost 2 bases, and 9 bases had no gene match. The CDR3 covers 16 residues. The CDR3 bases are TGTGCCAGCAGCTTCTACGAGGGCAGGGGGAATCAGCCCCAGCATTTT. The encoded protein is CASSFYEGRGNQPQHF.

The rearrangement links TRBV30 to TRBJ1-2; 7 bases fit TRBD1. Unmatched junction bases numbered 13, after V lost 2 bases and J lost 7 bases. The CDR3 covers 15 residues. Germline CDR1 is GTSNPN and CDR2 is SVGIG (reference sequence). The CDR3 region has the DNA TGTGCCTGGAGTATGGGGCAGGGGGATACTCTTGGCTACACCTTC. This translates into CAWSMGQGDTLGYTF.

The chain joins TRBV5-6 to TRBJ2-7; D may be TRBD2 (6 bases). The length of the CDR3 is 14 residues. Trimming removed 3 bases at V and 6 bases at J, with 16 bases between. Germline V lookup: CDR1 SGHDT, CDR2 YYEEEE. This CDR3 reads CASSYPGLTTEQYF. Written as DNA, the CDR3 is TGTGCCAGCAGCTATCCGGGACTGACTACCGAGCAGTACTTC. The full variable domain, its missing parts supplied by reference TRBV5-6 and TRBJ2-7, is DAGVTQSPTHLIKTRGQQVTLRCSPKSGHDTVSWYQQALGQGPQFIFQYYEEEERQRGNFPDRFSGHQFPNYSSELNVNALLLGDSALYLCASSYPGLTTEQYFGPGTRLTVT.

V is TRBV2 and J is TRBJ2-3, with 7 bases that match TRBD1. The V gene end was trimmed by 10 bases and the J gene end by 1 base; junction bases not matched to a gene: 14. The CDR3 extends over 16 amino acids. CDR1 and CDR2 (germline): SNHLY, FYNNEI. This CDR3 reads CATRNLQGLGTDTQYF. DNA for the CDR3: TGTGCCACCAGGAACCTACAGGGGCTGGGCACAGATACGCAGTATTTT.

The chain links TRBV5-8 to TRBJ1-4; 8 nucleotides align to TRBD1. J was trimmed by 8 bases and V by 6 bases; bases with no gene match: 6. This CDR3 region has 13 residues. Looked up from germline, CDR1 is SGHTS and CDR2 is YDEGEE. In DNA form, the CDR3 reads TGTGCCAGCAACCGACAGGGGTACGAAAAACTGTTTTTT. Residues: CASNRQGYEKLFF.

Here the CDR3 reads CASSTGRGNEQYF. The DNA of the CDR3 is TGTGCCAGCAGCACTGGGCGGGGGAACGAGCAGTACTTC. V is TRBV6-5 and J is TRBJ2-7; 7 bases fit TRBD2. The CDR3 consists of 13 residues. V shed 6 bases, J shed 5 bases, and the junction held 7 bases outside the gene matches. CDR1 and CDR2 (germline): MNHEY, SVGAGI.

The J gene is TRBJ1-6, the V gene TRBV5-1, with D unclear. The ends were cut back, 0 bases at V and 9 bases at J, with 13 bases in the middle. Germline V gene lookup returns CDR1 SGHRS and CDR2 YFSETQ. This CDR3 spans 15 amino acids. Here the CDR3 DNA reads TGCGCCAGCAGCTTGGAGGGTGGGCGGGGTTCACCCCTCCACTTT. Its translation: CASSLEGGRGSPLHF.

This clone appeared a few times. The chain employs TRBV7-9 and TRBJ1-2; 12 bases are a match to TRBD1. The CDR3 consists of 16 residues. Trimming at V came to 3 bases and at J to 8 bases, leaving 10 bases not matched to a gene. Germline V gives CDR1 SEHNR, CDR2 FQNEAQ (reference sequence). The DNA for the CDR3 is TGTGCCAGCAGCTTGAACCCGGGACAGGGGGCGGTCGGCTACACCTTC. Encoded protein: CASSLNPGQGAVGYTF.

The chain carries TRBV5-1 and TRBJ2-7; 9 bases match TRBD1. J lost 5 bases, V lost 4 bases, and 10 bases had no gene match. Germline V gene sequence: CDR1 SGHRS, CDR2 YFSETQ. The CDR3 runs to 15 residues. CDR3 amino acids: CASSTQTGGFNEQYF. The CDR3 DNA sequence: TGCGCCAGCAGCACCCAGACAGGGGGTTTCAACGAGCAGTACTTC.

The J gene is TRBJ1-4, the V gene TRBV29-1; D is ambiguous. CDR3 size: 15 residues. Germline loops: CDR1 SQVTM, CDR2 ANQGSEA. V dropped 0 bases and J dropped 5 bases, with 13 bases sitting between them. The CDR3 spells CSVEEMPGGNEKLFF. In DNA form, the CDR3 reads TGCAGCGTTGAAGAAATGCCAGGAGGCAATGAAAAACTGTTTTTT.

This clone came up a few times. This chain uses TRBV6-6 with TRBJ1-4; 7 bases match TRBD1. With 6 bases clipped from V and 8 bases from J, the junction kept 12 bases outside the gene matches. Per germline, CDR1 MNHNY and CDR2 SVGAGI (reference sequence). The CDR3 has 15 residues. CDR3 sequence: CASSVSGTADEKLFF. Here the CDR3 DNA reads TGTGCCAGCAGCGTTTCCGGGACAGCAGACGAAAAACTGTTTTTT.

The chain recombines TRBV28 with TRBJ1-2, with 9 bases identical to TRBD1. The CDR3 has 13 residues. CDR1 is MDHEN, CDR2 SYDVKM, per germline. The V segment lost 7 bases and the J segment 8 bases; nucleotides outside the gene matches: 8. CDR3 sequence reads: CASTTGQGFGYTF. DNA of the CDR3: TGTGCCAGCACCACAGGACAGGGGTTCGGCTACACCTTC.

V and J are TRBV7-2 and TRBJ2-1, with no clear D. CDR1 is SGHTA and CDR2 is FQGNSA in the germline V gene. Trimming pared 6 bases from V and 8 bases from J, leaving 11 bases between. This CDR3 is 12 amino acids long. The CDR3 spells CASRYLTDEQFF. CDR3 nucleotides: TGTGCCAGCAGATACTTAACGGATGAGCAGTTCTTC.

The rearrangement joins TRBV5-4 to TRBJ1-1; TRBD1 might be the D (5 bases). Trimming removed 4 bases from V and 3 bases from J, with 13 bases in between. CDR3 size: 14 residues. Germline CDR1 SGHNT, CDR2 YYREEE (reference sequence). The DNA for the CDR3 is TGTGCCAGCAGCCCCCCAGGGAGGGACACTGAAGCTTTCTTT. It encodes CASSPPGRDTEAFF. The full variable domain, its missing parts supplied by reference TRBV5-4 and TRBJ1-1, is ETGVTQSPTHLIKTRGQQVTLRCSSQSGHNTVSWYQQALGQGPQFIFQYYREEENGRGNFPPRFSGLQFPNYSSELNVNALELDDSALYLCASSPPGRDTEAFFGQGTRLTVV.

The rearrangement joins TRBV5-4 to TRBJ1-1; TRBD1 matches 9 bases. Germline V gives CDR1 SGHNT, CDR2 YYREEE (reference sequence). The CDR3 has 15 amino acids. The junction had 7 bases not matched to a gene; V was cut back by 3 bases and J by 4 bases. The CDR3 loop is CASSSLQGAVTEAFF. CDR3 in DNA: TGTGCCAGCAGCTCACTACAGGGGGCAGTCACTGAAGCTTTCTTT.

This chain connects TRBV5-1 to TRBJ2-7, with 11 positions matching TRBD1. CDR1 and CDR2 from the germline V gene are SGHRS and YFSETQ. Unmatched junction bases numbered 5, after V lost 3 bases and J lost 3 bases. The CDR3 loop spans 15 amino acids. CDR3 DNA sequence: TGCGCCAGCAGCTGGGGGGGGACAGGGGGCTACGAGCAGTACTTC. The encoded protein is CASSWGGTGGYEQYF.

V usage is TRBV11-2 and J usage is TRBJ2-3, with a weak D call TRBD2 (5 bases). This CDR3 region has 15 residues. Germline CDR1 is SGHAT and CDR2 is FQNNGV. Trimming left V 7 bases short and J 3 bases short, with 17 bases between. The CDR3 spells CASKEDGVLTDTQYF. The CDR3 DNA reads as TGTGCCAGCAAGGAGGACGGGGTATTGACAGATACGCAGTATTTT.